Listed below are T cell receptor beta chains from one sample, sequenced in a study of shared clonotypes between healthy human individuals. Profiling relied on immunoSEQ multiplex PCR, and the TCRdb table lists in-frame clones only, not all of them. This sample has some 2.1 million clones, with roughly 93% found just once. Source material: naive CD8+ T cells from PBMCs. All receptors come from a man younger than 35 in good health. Some clones in this sample may be carry-over from other donors' samples. The CDR3 runs from the conserved cysteine through the conserved F or W. The D gene is left open where the match is weak. Part of the rows lack a size; the others show once, few, many or a class for expanded clones.

abundance | j_gene | v_gene | d_gene | CDR3nt | CDR3aa
NA | TRBJ1-6 | TRBV6-5 | NA | TGTGCCAGCATGGGGTGGGAGGATTCACCCCTCCACTTT | CASMGWEDSPLHF
NA | TRBJ1-2 | TRBV4-1 | NA | TGCGCCAGCAGCCAAGGATACAACTATGGCTACACCTTC | CASSQGYNYGYTF
NA | TRBJ2-5 | TRBV15 | NA | TGTGCCACCAGCGGACAGTTCCAAGAGACCCAGTACTTC | CATSGQFQETQYF
NA | TRBJ2-1 | TRBV11-3 | TRBD1 | TGTGCCAGCAGCACATCCGGGACAGGAACCTACAATGAGCAGTTCTTC | CASSTSGTGTYNEQFF
NA | TRBJ2-5 | TRBV6-5 | NA | TGTGCCAGCAGTTACGGGGAGGAGACCCAGTACTTC | CASSYGEETQYF
NA | TRBJ2-7 | TRBV7-9 | TRBD2 | TGTGCCAGCAGCGGAGGGGAGGGCTACGAGCAGTACTTC | CASSGGEGYEQYF
NA | TRBJ1-2 | TRBV6-5 | NA | TGTGCCAGCAGTCATTCCCTCGACGGAGGCTACACCTTC | CASSHSLDGGYTF
NA | TRBJ2-6 | TRBV5-7 | NA | TGTGCCAGCAGCTCAGGGGTCTCTGGGGCCAACGTCCTGACTTTC | CASSSGVSGANVLTF
NA | TRBJ1-2 | TRBV29-1 | NA | TGCAGCGGCCTCTATAACTATGGCTACACCTTC | CSGLYNYGYTF
NA | TRBJ2-6 | TRBV7-6 | TRBD2 | TGTGCCAGCAGCACTCCTCTAGCGGGAGGCCCTGGGGCCAACGTCCTGACTTTC | CASSTPLAGGPGANVLTF
NA | TRBJ2-7 | TRBV19 | NA | TGTGCCAGTAGCGGTTCCGGGGGCCTAGGCGAGCAGTACTTC | CASSGSGGLGEQYF
NA | TRBJ2-7 | TRBV7-8 | NA | TGTGCCAGCAGCTTAGGGCCCTCGGAAAGCGAGCAGTACTTC | CASSLGPSESEQYF
NA | TRBJ2-2 | TRBV7-9 | TRBD2 | TGTGCCAGCAGCTTAGTTGATCGACTAGCGGGCTCCGGGGAGCTGTTTTTT | CASSLVDRLAGSGELFF
NA | TRBJ2-7 | TRBV28 | NA | TGTGCCAGCAGTTTAGGCACAGACACCTACGAGCAGTACTTC | CASSLGTDTYEQYF
NA | TRBJ2-1 | TRBV6-4 | NA | TGTGCCAGCAGTGACTCACTGAGCTCCTACAATGAGCAGTTCTTC | CASSDSLSSYNEQFF
few | TRBJ1-1 | TRBV14 | NA | TGTGCCAGCAGCCTGCAGGGGATACTGAACACTGAAGCTTTCTTT | CASSLQGILNTEAFF
NA | TRBJ2-1 | TRBV7-2 | NA | TGTGCCAGCAGCTTATCTGGGACGAACACCTACAATGAGCAGTTCTTC | CASSLSGTNTYNEQFF
NA | TRBJ2-1 | TRBV11-2 | NA | TGTGCCAGCAGCTCCGGTGGGGGCGGGAAGGGGTATGAGCAGTTCTTC | CASSSGGGGKGYEQFF
NA | TRBJ2-2 | TRBV27 | TRBD2 | TGTGCCAGCAGTTTCACTAGCGGGAGCGGCACCGGGGAGCTGTTTTTT | CASSFTSGSGTGELFF
NA | TRBJ2-7 | TRBV6-6 | TRBD2 | TGTGCCAGCAGTTCTCGGCTAGCGGGAATCTCCTACGAGCAGTACTTC | CASSSRLAGISYEQYF
NA | TRBJ1-1 | TRBV14 | NA | TGTGCCAGCAGCCAATACAGGGACGGGACTGAAGCTTTCTTT | CASSQYRDGTEAFF
NA | TRBJ1-1 | TRBV7-9 | NA | TGTGCCAGCAGCTGGGGGAGAGAAGCTTTCTTT | CASSWGREAFF
NA | TRBJ2-5 | TRBV4-1 | NA | TGCGCCAGCAGCCTCGGACTCTCAGAGACCCAGTACTTC | CASSLGLSETQYF
NA | TRBJ2-7 | TRBV11-2 | TRBD1 | TGTGCCAGCAGCGGGGACAGGGCCACCTACGAGCAGTACTTC | CASSGDRATYEQYF
NA | TRBJ1-2 | TRBV6-5 | NA | TGTGCCAGCAGTTACTCGGGGGAAAGCTATGGCTACACCTTC | CASSYSGESYGYTF
NA | TRBJ2-1 | TRBV28 | TRBD1 | TGTGCCAGCAGTTCGATCCCCGGGACAGTGGTAAATGAGCAGTTCTTC | CASSSIPGTVVNEQFF
NA | TRBJ2-1 | TRBV9 | TRBD2 | TGTGCCAGCAGCACGTCACTAGCGGGACATCGGGATGAGCAGTTCTTC | CASSTSLAGHRDEQFF
NA | TRBJ1-5 | TRBV10-3 | TRBD1 | TGTGCCATCAGTGAAACAGGGGGGGATCAGCCCCAGCATTTT | CAISETGGDQPQHF
NA | TRBJ1-2 | TRBV19 | NA | TGTGCCAGTAGTATGATAGAGAACTATGGCTACACCTTC | CASSMIENYGYTF
NA | TRBJ2-3 | TRBV14 | NA | TGTGCCAGCAAGTACACGGACACAGGCACAGATACGCAGTATTTT | CASKYTDTGTDTQYF
once | TRBJ2-1 | TRBV14 | NA | TGTGCCAGCAGCCTCAGAGCGCTTGAGCAGTTCTTC | CASSLRALEQFF
NA | TRBJ2-1 | TRBV6-5 | TRBD1 | TGTGCCAGCAGTCATGACAGGGGGATTTACAATGAGCAGTTCTTC | CASSHDRGIYNEQFF
NA | TRBJ1-4 | TRBV7-8 | NA | TGTGCCAGCAGCTTAGGTGGTCTGGGAGGAACAACTAATGAAAAACTGTTTTTT | CASSLGGLGGTTNEKLFF
NA | TRBJ2-7 | TRBV9 | NA | TGTGCCAGCAGCGTAGACTGGGAGCCCGGGTACGAGCAGTACTTC | CASSVDWEPGYEQYF
NA | TRBJ1-2 | TRBV7-8 | NA | TGTGCCAGCAGCACCATTCTGGGCTACACCTTC | CASSTILGYTF
NA | TRBJ1-1 | TRBV19 | NA | TGTGCCAGTAGTCCTGATTCGCTCCGGACGGATAACATGAACACTGAAGCTTTCTTT | CASSPDSLRTDNMNTEAFF
NA | TRBJ2-7 | TRBV11-2 | NA | TGTGCCAGCAGCTTAGCCCCCGGGACCGGGTACGAGCAGTACTTC | CASSLAPGTGYEQYF
NA | TRBJ1-2 | TRBV4-1 | NA | TGCGCCAGCAGATATCGTTTTGGTAACTATGGCTACACCTTC | CASRYRFGNYGYTF
NA | TRBJ1-5 | TRBV6-5 | NA | TGTGCCAGCAGCCGTACACTACATGGAGACCAGCCCCAGCATTTT | CASSRTLHGDQPQHF
NA | TRBJ2-3 | TRBV28 | NA | TGTGCCAGCAGGGCTAACAGGGACGACATGCAGTATTTT | CASRANRDDMQYF
NA | TRBJ2-1 | TRBV5-4 | TRBD1 | TGTGCCAGCAGCACCGGGACAGGGAACAATGAGCAGTTCTTC | CASSTGTGNNEQFF
NA | TRBJ1-2 | TRBV19 | NA | TGTGCCAGTAGTATCAACAGCGCAGCACGCTACACCTTC | CASSINSAARYTF
NA | TRBJ2-7 | TRBV9 | NA | TGTGCCAGCAGCCCCCGGGCGGGGCTCTACGAGCAGTACTTC | CASSPRAGLYEQYF
NA | TRBJ2-3 | TRBV4-3 | TRBD2 | TGCGCCAGCAGCCAAGATCGGGGGGGAGAGACAGATACGCAGTATTTT | CASSQDRGGETDTQYF
NA | TRBJ2-7 | TRBV18 | NA | TGTGCCAGCTCACCCGACGGGGGCTCCTACGAGCAGTACTTC | CASSPDGGSYEQYF
once | TRBJ2-3 | TRBV7-9 | TRBD2 | TGTGCCAGCAGCACCCGACTAGCGGGCCTTGGGGATACGCAGTATTTT | CASSTRLAGLGDTQYF
NA | TRBJ2-7 | TRBV11-2 | NA | TGTGCCAGCAGCTTTCCCAGCTCCTACGAGCAGTACTTC | CASSFPSSYEQYF
NA | TRBJ2-7 | TRBV5-4 | NA | TGTGCCAGCAGCACCATACAGGGTTCCTACGAGCAGTACTTC | CASSTIQGSYEQYF
NA | TRBJ2-7 | TRBV6-6 | NA | TGTGCCAGCGAAGGAGAGCTCTACGAGCAGTACTTC | CASEGELYEQYF
NA | TRBJ2-7 | TRBV9 | TRBD2 | TGTGCCAGCAGCGCCTTCCGGGGGGGGCTCTTC | CASSAFRGGLF
NA | TRBJ2-3 | TRBV12-5 | NA | TGTGCTAGTGGTTTGTCCGCAGATACGCAGTATTTT | CASGLSADTQYF